This T cell receptor beta chain stems from a study of cytomegalovirus exposure and HLA in healthy donors. Notes on the study in general: Exclusion applied to some V segments, including TRBV6-2 and TRBV6-3, as they were indistinguishable.

The PCR made use of 60 Vbeta and 13 Jbeta primers. Here immunoSEQ multiplex PCR was the method, and the copy in TCRdb shows in-frame clones only, minus some. The sample has under 200,000 clones; approximately 80% are singletons. CDR1 and CDR2 from the germline V gene are MNHEY and SVGAGI. This CDR3 comprises 15 residues. V lost 6 bases and J lost 1, with 16 bases in between. In this sample, this clone turned up once. Its antigen is currently unknown. The chain couples TRBV6-5 to TRBJ2-7, with D maybe TRBD1 (5 bases). The sequenced material came from PBMCs. The TCR originated in a middle-aged man in good health and CMV-seropositive. The CDR3 loop is CASRHQGSGSYEQYF. Written as DNA, the CDR3 is TGTGCCAGCAGACACCAGGGAAGTGGGTCCTACGAGCAGTACTTC.